This T cell receptor (beta chain) was retrieved from a study of T cell responses to AZD1222 COVID-19 vaccine. Study findings and constraints: Nearly half of spike-specific TCRs reportedly target unmutated variant regions.

Comments on this clone: Its antigen is unknown.

Measured with immunoSEQ multiplex PCR; TCRdb has only the in-frame clones, and not every one. The profile shows 95,000 to 150,000 clones, more than 80% of them singletons. The TCR originated in an adult who received the AZD1222 COVID-19 vaccine. The sample here was peripheral blood, taken 28 days after the second AZD1222 dose.

The CDR3 loop is CASSRAHGQHQPQHF. CDR3 in DNA: TGTGCCAGCAGCCGAGCCCATGGACAGCATCAGCCCCAGCATTTT. The V gene is TRBV6-4, the J gene TRBJ1-5, with D possibly matching TRBD1 (6 bases). The CDR3 has 15 amino acids. Looked up from germline, CDR1 is MRHNA and CDR2 is SNTAGT. Trimming removed 6 bases at V and 5 bases at J, with 17 bases between.